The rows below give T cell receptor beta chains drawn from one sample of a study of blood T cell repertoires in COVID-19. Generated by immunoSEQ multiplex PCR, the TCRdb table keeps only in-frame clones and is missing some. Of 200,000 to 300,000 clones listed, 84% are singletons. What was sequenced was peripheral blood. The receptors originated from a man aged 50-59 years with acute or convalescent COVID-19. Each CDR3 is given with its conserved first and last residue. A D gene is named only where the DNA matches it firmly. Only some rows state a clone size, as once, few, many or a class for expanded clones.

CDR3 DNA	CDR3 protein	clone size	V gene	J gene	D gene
TGTGCCAGCAGCCCACAGGGAAACTCTAACTATGGCTACACCTTC	CASSPQGNSNYGYTF	NA	TRBV3-1/TRBV3-2	TRBJ1-2	NA
TGTGCCAGTCGCGGACAGCTCTATGGCTACACCTTC	CASRGQLYGYTF	NA	TRBV19	TRBJ1-2	NA
TGTGCCAGCTCGAAATCGGGAACTCGAACCGGGGAGCTGTTTTTT	CASSKSGTRTGELFF	NA	TRBV28	TRBJ2-2	NA
TGTGCCAGCAGTTCTGGTTGGAACCGGGGGGGTGCCTACAATGAGCAGTTCTTC	CASSSGWNRGGAYNEQFF	NA	TRBV6-2/TRBV6-3	TRBJ2-1	TRBD2
TGTGCCAGCAGCTTGGGCGGGAAGAACACCGGGGAGCTGTTTTTT	CASSLGGKNTGELFF	NA	TRBV7-2	TRBJ2-2	NA
TGTGCCTGGAGTGTACTAGAAAGGACAGAGACCCAGTACTTC	CAWSVLERTETQYF	many	TRBV30	TRBJ2-5	NA
TGTGCCAGCAGCTTACAGGGTGGCAATATGCATTTT	CASSLQGGNMHF	NA	TRBV7-2	TRBJ1-5	NA
TGCGCCAGCAGCCCGCTCGGACAGGGAGAAGAAAAACTGTTTTTT	CASSPLGQGEEKLFF	NA	TRBV4-1	TRBJ1-4	TRBD1
TGTGCCAGCAGTGAAGGGGCAGGGTGGTCCTATAATTCACCCCTCCACTTT	CASSEGAGWSYNSPLHF	NA	TRBV6-1	TRBJ1-6	NA
TGTGCCAGCAGCTTGGATGGGACAGGGGGAGCGGGGGAGCTGTTTTTT	CASSLDGTGGAGELFF	NA	TRBV5-4	TRBJ2-2	TRBD1
TGTGCCAGCAGCCCGCGAGGTGAGACTTTATATGGCTACACCTTC	CASSPRGETLYGYTF	few	TRBV5-6	TRBJ1-2	NA
TGTGCCATCAGCGGGACTAGCGGGAGATCTGGAGAGACCCAGTACTTC	CAISGTSGRSGETQYF	NA	TRBV10-3	TRBJ2-5	TRBD2
TGTGCCAGCAGGCCTACAGGGAGATCAAGCGGCTACACCTTC	CASRPTGRSSGYTF	NA	TRBV11-3	TRBJ1-2	NA
TGTGCCAGTAGTACTCGACAGAATTCACCCCTCCACTTT	CASSTRQNSPLHF	NA	TRBV19	TRBJ1-6	NA
TGTGCCAGCAGTTACCTAGGACAGGGTTTCGGCGAGCAGTACTTC	CASSYLGQGFGEQYF	NA	TRBV6-5	TRBJ2-7	TRBD1
TGTGCCAGCAGCTTTTCGGGGTTAGAGACCCAGTACTTC	CASSFSGLETQYF	NA	TRBV7-9	TRBJ2-5	NA
TGTGCCAGCTCACCACCAACAGGGGTTGAGCAGTACTTC	CASSPPTGVEQYF	NA	TRBV18	TRBJ2-7	TRBD1
TGTGCCAGCAGCCAGGTGAACACTGAAGCTTTCTTT	CASSQVNTEAFF	NA	TRBV13	TRBJ1-1	NA
TGCGCCAGCAGCCAGCGGACAGGGGGATACAATGAGCAGTTCTTC	CASSQRTGGYNEQFF	NA	TRBV4-1	TRBJ2-1	TRBD1
TGTGCCAGCAGCCTCCGGGAAAACACTGAAGCTTTCTTT	CASSLRENTEAFF	NA	TRBV11-2	TRBJ1-1	NA
TGTGCCAGCACCGGGACAGCCTATGGGGGCACTGAAGCTTTCTTT	CASTGTAYGGTEAFF	NA	TRBV19	TRBJ1-1	TRBD1
TGCGCCAGCTTATCGGGAGTTGGAGAGACCCAGTACTTC	CASLSGVGETQYF	NA	TRBV5-1	TRBJ2-5	NA
TGTGCCTGGAGACCAGCGACAGGGGGCTTCCGTGGCTACACCTTC	CAWRPATGGFRGYTF	NA	TRBV30	TRBJ1-2	TRBD1
TGTGCCAGCAGCTTAGATGGGGCAGGGGTCGCTAGCACAGATACGCAGTATTTT	CASSLDGAGVASTDTQYF	NA	TRBV11-2	TRBJ2-3	NA